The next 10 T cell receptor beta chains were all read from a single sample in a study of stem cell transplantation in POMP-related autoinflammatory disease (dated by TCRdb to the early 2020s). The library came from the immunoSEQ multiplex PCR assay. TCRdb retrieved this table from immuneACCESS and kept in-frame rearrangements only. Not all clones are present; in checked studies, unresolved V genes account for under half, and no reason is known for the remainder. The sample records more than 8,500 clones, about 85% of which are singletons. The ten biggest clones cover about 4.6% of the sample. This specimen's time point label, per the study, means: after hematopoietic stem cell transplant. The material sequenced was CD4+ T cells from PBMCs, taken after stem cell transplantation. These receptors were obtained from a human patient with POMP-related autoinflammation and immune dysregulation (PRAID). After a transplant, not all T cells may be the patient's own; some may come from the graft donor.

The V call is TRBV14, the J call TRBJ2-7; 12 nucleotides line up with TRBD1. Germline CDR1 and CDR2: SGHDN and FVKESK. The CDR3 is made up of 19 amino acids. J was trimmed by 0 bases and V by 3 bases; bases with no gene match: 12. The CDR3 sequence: CASSHSGTGGKVSSYEQYF. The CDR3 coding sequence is TGTGCCAGCAGCCATTCCGGGACAGGGGGCAAAGTCAGCTCCTACGAGCAGTACTTC.

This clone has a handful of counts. The CDR3 reads CAIQGAVEKLFF. CDR3 sequence (DNA): TGTGCCATTCAGGGGGCGGTTGAAAAACTGTTTTTT. V is TRBV28 and J is TRBJ1-4; TRBD1 aligns across 8 bases. There are 12 residues in the CDR3. Trimming cost V 10 bases and J 7 bases; bases outside gene matches: 5. CDR1 and CDR2 (germline): MDHEN, SYDVKM. The variable domain in full, completed from reference TRBV28 and TRBJ1-4, reads DVKVTQSSRYLVKRTGEKVFLECVQDMDHENMFWYRQDPGLGLRLIYFSYDVKMKEKGDIPEGYSVSREKKERFSLILESASTNQTSMYLCAIQGAVEKLFFGSGTQLSVL.

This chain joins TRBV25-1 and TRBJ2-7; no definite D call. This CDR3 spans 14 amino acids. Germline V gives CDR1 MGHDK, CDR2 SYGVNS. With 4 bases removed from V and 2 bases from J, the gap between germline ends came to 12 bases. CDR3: CASSGLSPPYEQYF. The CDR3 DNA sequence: TGTGCCAGCAGTGGGCTAAGTCCCCCCTACGAGCAGTACTTC.

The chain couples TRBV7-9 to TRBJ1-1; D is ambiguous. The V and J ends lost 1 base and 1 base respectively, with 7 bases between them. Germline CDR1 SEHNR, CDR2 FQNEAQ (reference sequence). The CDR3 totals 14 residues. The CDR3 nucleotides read TGTGCCAGCAGCTTAGAGACGGGGAACACTGAAGCTTTCTTT. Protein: CASSLETGNTEAFF.

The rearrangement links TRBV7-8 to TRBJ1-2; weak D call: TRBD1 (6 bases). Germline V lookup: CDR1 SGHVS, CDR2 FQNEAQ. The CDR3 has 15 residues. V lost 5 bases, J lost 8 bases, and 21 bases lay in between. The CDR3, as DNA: TGTGCCAGCAGCGGGCCCGGGACACCTCATCGCGGCTACACCTTC. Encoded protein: CASSGPGTPHRGYTF.

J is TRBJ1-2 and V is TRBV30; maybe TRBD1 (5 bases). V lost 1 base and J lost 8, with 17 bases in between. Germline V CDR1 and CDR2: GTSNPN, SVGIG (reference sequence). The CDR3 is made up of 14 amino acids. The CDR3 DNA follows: TGTGCCTGGAGTGCCGACAGCCAACGTAGGGGCTACACCTTC. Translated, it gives CAWSADSQRRGYTF.

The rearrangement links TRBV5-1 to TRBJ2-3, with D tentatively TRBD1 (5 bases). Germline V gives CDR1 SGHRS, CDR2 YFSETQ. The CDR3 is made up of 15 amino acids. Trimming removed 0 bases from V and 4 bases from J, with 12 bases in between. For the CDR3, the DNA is TGCGCCAGCAGCTTGGCAGGGCAGGTGGCAGATACGCAGTATTTT. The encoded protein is CASSLAGQVADTQYF.

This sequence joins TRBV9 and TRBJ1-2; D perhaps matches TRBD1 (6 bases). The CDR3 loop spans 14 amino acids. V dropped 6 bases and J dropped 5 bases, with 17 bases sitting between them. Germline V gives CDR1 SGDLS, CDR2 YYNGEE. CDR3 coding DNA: TGTGCCAGCACCCCGGGGGCAGGGGAATATGGCTACACCTTC. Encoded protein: CASTPGAGEYGYTF.

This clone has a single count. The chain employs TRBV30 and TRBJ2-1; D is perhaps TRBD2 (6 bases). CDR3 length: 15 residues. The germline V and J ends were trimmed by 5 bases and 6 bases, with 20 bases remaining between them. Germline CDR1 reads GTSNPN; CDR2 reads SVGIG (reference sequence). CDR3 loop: CAWALGTGVINEQFF. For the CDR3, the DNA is TGTGCCTGGGCCCTGGGGACGGGAGTAATCAATGAGCAGTTCTTC.

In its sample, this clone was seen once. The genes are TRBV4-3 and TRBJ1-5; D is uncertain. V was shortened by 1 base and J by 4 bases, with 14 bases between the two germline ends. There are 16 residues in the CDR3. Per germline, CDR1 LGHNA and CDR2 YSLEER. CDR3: CASSQGAGTDNQPQHF. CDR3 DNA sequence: TGCGCCAGCAGCCAAGGCGCGGGAACCGATAATCAGCCCCAGCATTTT.